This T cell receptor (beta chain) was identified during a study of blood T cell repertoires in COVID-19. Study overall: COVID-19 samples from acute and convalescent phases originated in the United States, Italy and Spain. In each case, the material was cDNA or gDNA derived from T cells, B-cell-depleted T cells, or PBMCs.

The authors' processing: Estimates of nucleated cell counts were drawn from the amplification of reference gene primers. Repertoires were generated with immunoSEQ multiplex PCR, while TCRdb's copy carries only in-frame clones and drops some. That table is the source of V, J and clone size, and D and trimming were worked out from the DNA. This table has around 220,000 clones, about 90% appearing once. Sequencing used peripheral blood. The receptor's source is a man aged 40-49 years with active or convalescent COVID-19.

The CDR3, as DNA: TGTGCCAGCAGCCAAGAATGGGACAGAGATACCTCTGGGGCCAACGTCCTGACTTTC. The encoded protein is CASSQEWDRDTSGANVLTF. This chain connects TRBV3-1 (or the pseudogene TRBV3-2) to TRBJ2-6; 7 bases agree with TRBD1. The CDR3 totals 19 residues. Germline CDR1 and CDR2: LGHDT and YNNKEL (reference sequence). The V gene end was trimmed by 0 bases and the J gene end by 0 bases; junction bases not matched to a gene: 8.